Below are 8 T cell receptor beta chains sequenced from a single sample in a study of T cell repertoires in cytomegalovirus infection. TCRdb passed the reads through MiXCR, listing each CDR3 protein once. The data show about 200,000 distinct CDR3 sequences, with roughly 9.8% seen just once and about 4.6% held by the top ten. The sequencing input was PBMCs. The receptors stem from a human donor in good health (CMV status not recorded). Some clones in this sample may be carry-over from other donors' samples.

This clonotype was counted at least ten times. The chain recombines TRBV12-3 or TRBV12-4 with TRBJ2-1; 9 bases map to TRBD2. The ends lost 6 bases at V and 2 bases at J; junction bases unmatched: 8. The CDR3 covers 16 residues. The CDR3 sequence: CASRIGSGRTYNEQFF. The CDR3 nucleotides read TGTGCCAGCAGGATAGGAAGCGGGAGGACCTACAATGAGCAGTTCTTC.

The table lists this clonotype with a few counts. The chain uses TRBV6-5 and TRBJ1-1; TRBD1 aligns across 7 bases. The junction had 2 bases not matched to a gene; V was cut back by 0 bases and J by 4 bases. CDR3 length: 14 amino acids. Germline V gene data show CDR1 as MNHEY and CDR2 as SVGAGI. Here the CDR3 DNA reads TGTGCCAGCAGTTACTCGAGGGGGCTCACTGAAGCTTTCTTT. Translation: CASSYSRGLTEAFF.

This clonotype was seen more than once but under ten times. The V call is TRBV29-1, the J call TRBJ1-1; the D is unclear. Trimming stripped 4 bases from V and 2 bases from J, with 14 bases between. The V gene's germline CDR1 is SQVTM and CDR2 ANQGSEA. CDR3 length equals 14 residues. DNA for the CDR3: TGCAGCGTTGGTCGGGCTGGAGTTAACACTGAAGCTTTCTTT. Translated, it gives CSVGRAGVNTEAFF.

In its sample, this clonotype was seen many times. The chain is built from TRBV7-2 and TRBJ1-1; TRBD1 matches 8 bases. V shed 5 bases and J 3 bases; nucleotides not matched to a gene: 8. This CDR3 comprises 15 residues. Germline-derived CDR1 and CDR2 are SGHTA and FQGNSA. CDR3 amino acids: CASSLRTGRDTEAFF. The CDR3 bases are TGTGCCAGCAGCCTAAGGACAGGGAGGGACACTGAAGCTTTCTTT. Full variable domain (outside the CDR3, taken from reference TRBV7-2 and TRBJ1-1): GAGVSQSPSNKVTEKGKDVELRCDPISGHTALYWYRQSLGQGLEFLIYFQGNSAPDKSGLPSDRFSAERTGGSVSTLTIQRTQQEDSAVYLCASSLRTGRDTEAFFGQGTRLTVV.

V gene TRBV4-3 combines with J gene TRBJ2-7, with no clear D. The CDR3 is 14 residues long. V lost 9 bases and J lost 6, with 21 bases in between. From germline, CDR1 is LGHNA and CDR2 YSLEER. CDR3 DNA sequence: TGCGCCAGTTCCTCGGCCCTCCGGGTAGTCGAGCAGTACTTC. Translated, it gives CASSSALRVVEQYF.

On this clonotype itself: With a much larger clone just one base away, this may be a read error. In DNA form, the CDR3 reads TGTGCCAGCAGCCAAGGTCGCGATAGCTATGGCTACACCTTC. Translated, it gives CASSQGRDSYGYTF. This chain connects TRBV14 to TRBJ1-2; D is unresolved. Trimming removed 1 base at V and 4 bases at J, with 10 bases between. Germline CDR1 and CDR2: SGHDN and FVKESK. The CDR3 loop spans 14 amino acids.

This clonotype was counted a few times. This chain joins TRBV28 and TRBJ1-1; the D is unclear. Germline CDR1 and CDR2: MDHEN and SYDVKM. The CDR3 consists of 12 residues. The V end lost 2 bases, the J end lost 6 bases, and 7 bases lay between the germline ends. This CDR3 is CASSLRKAEAFF. As DNA, the CDR3 is TGTGCCAGCAGTTTACGGAAGGCTGAAGCTTTCTTT. The complete variable domain, with remaining parts taken from reference TRBV28 and TRBJ1-1, reads DVKVTQSSRYLVKRTGEKVFLECVQDMDHENMFWYRQDPGLGLRLIYFSYDVKMKEKGDIPEGYSVSREKKERFSLILESASTNQTSMYLCASSLRKAEAFFGQGTRLTVV.

This clonotype showed up just a few times. The V call is TRBV19, the J call TRBJ1-2; TRBD1 might be the D (5 bases). The V end was cut by 4 bases, the J end by 9 bases, with 15 bases between. CDR1 is LNHDA and CDR2 is SQIVND in the germline V gene (reference sequence). The CDR3 extends over 13 amino acids. The CDR3 bases are TGTGCCAGTAGTACCAGGGACTTGTATAGCTACACCTTC. This sequence encodes CASSTRDLYSYTF.